Given below is one TCR beta chain in context. This specimen comes from a study of blood T cells in healthy people across ages. This CDR3 has 14 amino acids. The V end was cut by 7 bases, the J end by 7 bases, with 16 bases between. For the second PCR, which ran for roughly 7 to 11 cycles, a sample-barcoded 5' primer and a J-beta primer mix were used. TCRdb analysed the 5' RACE reads with MiXCR anew, one entry per CDR3 protein. The data show 800,000 to 950,000 distinct CDR3 sequences, with about 48% seen just once and around 15% held by the top ten. The TCR sequence derives from a man under 40 in good health. The V call is TRBV12-3 or TRBV12-4, the J call TRBJ1-4; possible D gene TRBD1, 5 bases. The sample taken for sequencing was blood. The CDR3 DNA reads TGTGCCAGCACTTCAGGGATTTTGAGTGAAAAACTGTTTTTT. As protein: CASTSGILSEKLFF.